This T cell receptor (beta chain) was observed in a study of T cell responses to AZD1222 COVID-19 vaccine. This CDR3 has 16 amino acids. V lost 5 bases, J lost 2 bases, and 6 bases stayed unmatched. Germline values: CDR1 SGHTA, CDR2 FQGNSA. Sequenced by immunoSEQ multiplex PCR; TCRdb stores in-frame clones only, minus some. The sample comprises roughly 120,000 clones, 86% of which are singletons, and roughly 15% rests with the top ten. V is TRBV7-2 and J is TRBJ2-3; 11 bases are shared with TRBD2. The specimen was peripheral blood, collected 28 days after the second AZD1222 dose. This TCR was sampled from an adult who received the AZD1222 COVID-19 vaccine. CDR3: CASSRQGLADTDTQYF. The CDR3 DNA is TGTGCCAGCAGCCGCCAGGGACTAGCGGACACAGATACGCAGTATTTT.